The TCR beta chain under discussion was sequenced for a study of blood T cell repertoires in COVID-19. This clone was observed once. TCRdb keeps only in-frame clones here, not all; method: immunoSEQ multiplex PCR. The repertoire consists of approximately 74,000 clones, with roughly four fifths occurring once and the leading ten covering about 37%. CDR3 length equals 19 residues. Germline lookup yields CDR1 MDHEN and CDR2 SYDVKM. Trimming removed 1 base from V and 0 bases from J, with 18 bases in between. The chain couples TRBV28 to TRBJ2-2, with D perhaps TRBD2 (6 bases). The TCR was taken from a man in his sixties or seventies with acute or convalescent COVID-19. The sequenced material came from peripheral blood. The CDR3 spells CASSLSAVMVAANTGELFF. DNA for the CDR3: TGTGCCAGCAGTTTATCCGCAGTAATGGTAGCGGCGAACACCGGGGAGCTGTTTTTT.